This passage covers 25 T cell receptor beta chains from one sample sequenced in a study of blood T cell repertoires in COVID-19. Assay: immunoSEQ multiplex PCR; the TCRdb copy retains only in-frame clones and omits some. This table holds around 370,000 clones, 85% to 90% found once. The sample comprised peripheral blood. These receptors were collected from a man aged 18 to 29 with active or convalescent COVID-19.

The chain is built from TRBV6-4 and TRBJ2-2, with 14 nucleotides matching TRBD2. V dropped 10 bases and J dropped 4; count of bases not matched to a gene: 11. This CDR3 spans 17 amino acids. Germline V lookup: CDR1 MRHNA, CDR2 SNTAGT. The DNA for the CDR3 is TGTGCCACCGGGACTAGCGGGAGCGGTGTGAGCACCGGGGAGCTGTTTTTT. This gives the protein CATGTSGSGVSTGELFF.

The CDR3 loop is CASSIGGAQAFF. In DNA, the CDR3 is TGTGCCAGTAGTATCGGGGGGGCGCAGGCTTTCTTT. V is TRBV19 and J is TRBJ1-1, with D perhaps matching TRBD1 (6 bases). The CDR3 has 12 residues. Germline V gene data show CDR1 as LNHDA and CDR2 as SQIVND (reference sequence). V lost 3 bases to trimming and J lost 11 bases, with 13 bases between them.

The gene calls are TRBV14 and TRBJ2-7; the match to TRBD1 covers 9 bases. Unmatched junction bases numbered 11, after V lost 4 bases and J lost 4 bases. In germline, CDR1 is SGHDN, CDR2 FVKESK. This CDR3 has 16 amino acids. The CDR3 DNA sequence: TGTGCCAGCAGCCTGGGACAGGGTGGGCGTTTGTACGAGCAGTACTTC. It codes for CASSLGQGGRLYEQYF. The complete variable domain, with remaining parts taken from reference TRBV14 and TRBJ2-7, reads EAGVTQFPSHSVIEKGQTVTLRCDPISGHDNLYWYRRVMGKEIKFLLHFVKESKQDESGMPNNRFLAERTGGTYSTLKVQPAELEDSGVYFCASSLGQGGRLYEQYFGPGTRLTVT.

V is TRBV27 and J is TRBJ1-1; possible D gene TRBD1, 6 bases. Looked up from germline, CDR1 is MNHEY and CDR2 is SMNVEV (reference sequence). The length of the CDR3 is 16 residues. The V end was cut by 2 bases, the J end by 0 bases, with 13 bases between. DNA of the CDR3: TGTGCCAGCAGTTTAGGGACAAGATTCATGAACACTGAAGCTTTCTTT. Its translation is CASSLGTRFMNTEAFF.

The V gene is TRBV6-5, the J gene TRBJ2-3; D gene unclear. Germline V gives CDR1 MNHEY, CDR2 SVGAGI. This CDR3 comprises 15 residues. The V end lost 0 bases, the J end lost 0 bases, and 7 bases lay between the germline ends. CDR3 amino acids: CASSYSFSSTDTQYF. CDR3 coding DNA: TGTGCCAGCAGTTACTCGTTTTCTAGCACAGATACGCAGTATTTT.

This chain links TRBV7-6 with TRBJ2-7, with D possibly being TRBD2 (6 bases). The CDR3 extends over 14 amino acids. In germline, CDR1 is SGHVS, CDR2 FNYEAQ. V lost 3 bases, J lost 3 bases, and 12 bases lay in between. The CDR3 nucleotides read TGTGCCAGCAGCTTCTTTAGCGGAAACTACGAGCAGTACTTC. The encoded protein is CASSFFSGNYEQYF.

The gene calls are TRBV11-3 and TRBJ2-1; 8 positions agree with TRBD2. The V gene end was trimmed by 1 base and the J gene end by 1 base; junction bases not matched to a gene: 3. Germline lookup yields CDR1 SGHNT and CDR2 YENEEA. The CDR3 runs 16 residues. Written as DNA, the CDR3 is TGTGCCAGCAGCTTAGGAAGCGGGAGTTCCTACAATGAGCAGTTCTTC. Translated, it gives CASSLGSGSSYNEQFF. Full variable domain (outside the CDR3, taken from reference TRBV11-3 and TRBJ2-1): EAGVVQSPRYKIIEKKQPVAFWCNPISGHNTLYWYLQNLGQGPELLIRYENEEAVDDSQLPKDRFSAERLKGVDSTLKIQPAELGDSAVYLCASSLGSGSSYNEQFFGPGTRLTVL.

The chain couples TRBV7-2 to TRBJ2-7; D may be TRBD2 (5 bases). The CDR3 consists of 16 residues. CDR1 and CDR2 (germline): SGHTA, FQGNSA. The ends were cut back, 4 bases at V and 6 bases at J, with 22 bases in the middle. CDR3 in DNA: TGTGCCAGCAGCTACAAAAGGACGGCGGGTGGTTTCGAGCAGTACTTC. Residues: CASSYKRTAGGFEQYF. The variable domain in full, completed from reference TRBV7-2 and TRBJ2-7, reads GAGVSQSPSNKVTEKGKDVELRCDPISGHTALYWYRQSLGQGLEFLIYFQGNSAPDKSGLPSDRFSAERTGGSVSTLTIQRTQQEDSAVYLCASSYKRTAGGFEQYFGPGTRLTVT.

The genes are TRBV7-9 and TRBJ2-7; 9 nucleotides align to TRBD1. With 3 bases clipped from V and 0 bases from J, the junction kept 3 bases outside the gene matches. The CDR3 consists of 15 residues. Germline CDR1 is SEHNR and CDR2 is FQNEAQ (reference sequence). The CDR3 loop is CASSFGQGNSYEQYF. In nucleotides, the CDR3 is TGTGCCAGCAGCTTTGGACAGGGGAACTCCTACGAGCAGTACTTC.

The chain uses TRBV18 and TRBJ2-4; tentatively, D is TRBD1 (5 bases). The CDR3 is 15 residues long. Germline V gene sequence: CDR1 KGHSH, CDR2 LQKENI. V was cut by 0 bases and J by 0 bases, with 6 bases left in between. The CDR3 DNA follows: TGTGCCAGCTCACCACCGCAGGGAGCCAAAAACATTCAGTACTTC. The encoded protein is CASSPPQGAKNIQYF.

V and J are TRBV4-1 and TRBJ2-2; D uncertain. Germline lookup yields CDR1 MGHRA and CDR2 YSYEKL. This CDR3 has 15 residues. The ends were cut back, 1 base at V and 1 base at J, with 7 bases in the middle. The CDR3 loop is CASSQVGWNTGELFF. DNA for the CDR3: TGCGCCAGCAGCCAAGTCGGGTGGAACACCGGGGAGCTGTTTTTT.

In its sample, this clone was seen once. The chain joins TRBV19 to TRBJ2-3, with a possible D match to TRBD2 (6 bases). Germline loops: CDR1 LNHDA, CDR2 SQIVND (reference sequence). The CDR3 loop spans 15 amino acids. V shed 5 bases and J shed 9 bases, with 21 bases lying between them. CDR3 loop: CASSPGTRAGPTQYF. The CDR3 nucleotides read TGTGCCAGTAGTCCCGGAACGCGGGCGGGGCCCACGCAGTATTTT.

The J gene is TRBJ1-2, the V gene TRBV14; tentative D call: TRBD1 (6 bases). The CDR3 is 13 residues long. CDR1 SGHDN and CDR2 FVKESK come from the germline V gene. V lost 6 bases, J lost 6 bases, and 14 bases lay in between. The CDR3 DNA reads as TGTGCCAGCAGTCTAGGGGGATTGGATGGCTACACCTTC. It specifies CASSLGGLDGYTF.

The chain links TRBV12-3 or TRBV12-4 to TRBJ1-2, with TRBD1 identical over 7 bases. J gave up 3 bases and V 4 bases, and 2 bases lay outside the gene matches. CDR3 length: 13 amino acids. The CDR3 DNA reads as TGTGCCAGCAGTTATGGACAGGACTATGGCTACACCTTC. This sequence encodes CASSYGQDYGYTF.

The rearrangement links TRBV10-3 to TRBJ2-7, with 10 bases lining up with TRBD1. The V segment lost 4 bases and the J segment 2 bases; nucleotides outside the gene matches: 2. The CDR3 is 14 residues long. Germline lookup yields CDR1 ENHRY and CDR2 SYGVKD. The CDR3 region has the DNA TGTGCCATCAGTGCCGGGACAGGGGCCTACGAGCAGTACTTC. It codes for CAISAGTGAYEQYF.

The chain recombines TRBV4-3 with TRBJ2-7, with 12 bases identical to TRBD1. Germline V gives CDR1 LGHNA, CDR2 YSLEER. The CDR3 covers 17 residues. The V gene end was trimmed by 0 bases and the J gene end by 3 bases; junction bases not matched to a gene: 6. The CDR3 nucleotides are TGCGCCAGCAGCCAAGATCCGGGACAGGGGGCGTTCTACGAGCAGTACTTC. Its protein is CASSQDPGQGAFYEQYF.

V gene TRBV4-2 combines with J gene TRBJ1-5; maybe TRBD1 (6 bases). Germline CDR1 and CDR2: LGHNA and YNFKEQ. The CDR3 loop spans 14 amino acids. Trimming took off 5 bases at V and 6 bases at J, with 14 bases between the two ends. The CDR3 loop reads CASSASQGSQPQHF. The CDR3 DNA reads TGTGCCAGCAGCGCCAGTCAGGGGAGTCAGCCCCAGCATTTT.

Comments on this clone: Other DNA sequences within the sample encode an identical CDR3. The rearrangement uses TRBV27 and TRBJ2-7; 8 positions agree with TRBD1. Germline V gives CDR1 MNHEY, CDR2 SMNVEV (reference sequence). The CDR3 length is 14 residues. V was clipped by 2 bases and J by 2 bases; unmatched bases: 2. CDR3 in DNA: TGTGCCAGCAGTTTAGGACAGGGCACCTACGAGCAGTACTTC. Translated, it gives CASSLGQGTYEQYF.

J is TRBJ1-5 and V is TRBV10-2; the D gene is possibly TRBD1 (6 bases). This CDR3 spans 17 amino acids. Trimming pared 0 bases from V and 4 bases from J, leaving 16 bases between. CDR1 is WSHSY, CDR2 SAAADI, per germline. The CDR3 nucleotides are TGCGCCAGCAGTGAGTCGGTGGGCAGGGGCACAAATCAGCCCCAGCATTTT. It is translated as CASSESVGRGTNQPQHF.

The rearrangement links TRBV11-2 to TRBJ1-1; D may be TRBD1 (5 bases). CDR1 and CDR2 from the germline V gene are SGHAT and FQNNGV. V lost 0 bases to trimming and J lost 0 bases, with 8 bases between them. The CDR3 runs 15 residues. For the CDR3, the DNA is TGTGCCAGCAGCTTAGACAGGGCCTTGAACACTGAAGCTTTCTTT. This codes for CASSLDRALNTEAFF.

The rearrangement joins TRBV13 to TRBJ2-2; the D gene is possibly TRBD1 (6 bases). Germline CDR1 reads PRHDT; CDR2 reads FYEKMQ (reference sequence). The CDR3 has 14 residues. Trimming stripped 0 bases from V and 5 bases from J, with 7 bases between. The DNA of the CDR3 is TGTGCCAGCAGCTTAGGAGGGGGTACCGGGGAGCTGTTTTTT. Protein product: CASSLGGGTGELFF.

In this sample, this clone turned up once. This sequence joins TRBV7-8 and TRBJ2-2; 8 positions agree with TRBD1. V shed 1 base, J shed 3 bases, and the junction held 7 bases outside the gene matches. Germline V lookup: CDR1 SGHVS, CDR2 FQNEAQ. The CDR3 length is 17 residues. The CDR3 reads CASSLDFGQGYTGELFF. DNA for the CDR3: TGTGCCAGCAGCTTAGATTTTGGACAGGGATACACCGGGGAGCTGTTTTTT.

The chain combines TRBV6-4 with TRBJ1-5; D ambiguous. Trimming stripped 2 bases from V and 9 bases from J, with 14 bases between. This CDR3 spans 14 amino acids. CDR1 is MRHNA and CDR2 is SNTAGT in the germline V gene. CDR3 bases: TGTGCCAGCAGTGACGAAGGAGGGATAGGGCCCCAGCATTTT. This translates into CASSDEGGIGPQHF.

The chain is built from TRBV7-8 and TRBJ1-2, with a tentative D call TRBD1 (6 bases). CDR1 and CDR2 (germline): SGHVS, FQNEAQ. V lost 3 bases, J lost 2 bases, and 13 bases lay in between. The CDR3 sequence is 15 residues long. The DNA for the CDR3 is TGTGCCAGCAGCTTTTCACCACAGGGAAACTATGGCTACACCTTC. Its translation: CASSFSPQGNYGYTF. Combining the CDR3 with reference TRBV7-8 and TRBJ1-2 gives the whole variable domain GAGVSQSPRYKVAKRGQDVALRCDPISGHVSLFWYQQALGQGPEFLTYFQNEAQLDKSGLPSDRFFAERPEGSVSTLKIQRTQQEDSAVYLCASSFSPQGNYGYTFGSGTRLTVV.

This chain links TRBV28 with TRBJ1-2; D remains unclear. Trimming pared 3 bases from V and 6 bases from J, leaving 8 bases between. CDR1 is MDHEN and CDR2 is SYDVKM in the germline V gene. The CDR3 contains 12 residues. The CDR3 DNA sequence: TGTGCCAGCAGTTTGGCCGGGAATGGCTACACCTTC. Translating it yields CASSLAGNGYTF.